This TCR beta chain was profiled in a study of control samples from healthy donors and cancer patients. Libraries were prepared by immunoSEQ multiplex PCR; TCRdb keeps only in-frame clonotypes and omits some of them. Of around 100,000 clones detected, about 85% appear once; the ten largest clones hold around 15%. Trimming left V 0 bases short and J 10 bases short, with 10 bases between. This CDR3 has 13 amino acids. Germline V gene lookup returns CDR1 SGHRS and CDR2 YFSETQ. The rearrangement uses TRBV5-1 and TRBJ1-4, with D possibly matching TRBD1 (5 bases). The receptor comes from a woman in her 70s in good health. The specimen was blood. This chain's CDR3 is CASSLEDTGKLFF. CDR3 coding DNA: TGCGCCAGCAGCTTGGAGGACACAGGAAAACTGTTTTTT.